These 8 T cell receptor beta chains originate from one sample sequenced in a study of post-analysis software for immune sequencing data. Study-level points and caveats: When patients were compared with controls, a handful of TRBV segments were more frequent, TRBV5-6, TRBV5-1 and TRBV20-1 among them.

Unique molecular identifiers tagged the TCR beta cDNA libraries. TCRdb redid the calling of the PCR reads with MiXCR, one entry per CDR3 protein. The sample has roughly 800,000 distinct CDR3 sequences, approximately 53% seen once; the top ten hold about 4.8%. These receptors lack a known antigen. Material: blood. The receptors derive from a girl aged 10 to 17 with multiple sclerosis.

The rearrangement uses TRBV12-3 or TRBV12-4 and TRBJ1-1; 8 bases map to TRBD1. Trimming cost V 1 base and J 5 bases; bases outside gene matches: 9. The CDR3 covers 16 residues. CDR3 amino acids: CASSLGRGRFDTEAFF. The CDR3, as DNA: TGTGCCAGCAGTTTAGGCAGGGGGCGCTTTGATACTGAAGCTTTCTTT.

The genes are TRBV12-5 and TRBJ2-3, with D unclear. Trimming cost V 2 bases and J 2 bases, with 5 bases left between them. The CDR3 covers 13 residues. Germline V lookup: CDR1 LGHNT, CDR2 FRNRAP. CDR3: CASGLLNTDTQYF. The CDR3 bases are TGTGCTAGTGGTTTGCTTAACACAGATACGCAGTATTTT.

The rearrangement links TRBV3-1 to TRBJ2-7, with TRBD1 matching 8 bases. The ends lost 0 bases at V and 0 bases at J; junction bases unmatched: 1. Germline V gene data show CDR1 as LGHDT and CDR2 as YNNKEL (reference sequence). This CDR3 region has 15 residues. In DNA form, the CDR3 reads TGTGCCAGCAGCCAAGACCAGGGGGCCTCCTACGAGCAGTACTTC. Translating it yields CASSQDQGASYEQYF.

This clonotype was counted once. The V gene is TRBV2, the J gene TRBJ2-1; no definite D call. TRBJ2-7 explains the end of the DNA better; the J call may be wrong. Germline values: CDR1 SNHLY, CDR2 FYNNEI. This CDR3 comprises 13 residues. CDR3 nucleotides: TGTGCCAGCAGTGAACAGGTCACCTACGAGCAGTACTTC. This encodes CASSEQVTYEQYF.

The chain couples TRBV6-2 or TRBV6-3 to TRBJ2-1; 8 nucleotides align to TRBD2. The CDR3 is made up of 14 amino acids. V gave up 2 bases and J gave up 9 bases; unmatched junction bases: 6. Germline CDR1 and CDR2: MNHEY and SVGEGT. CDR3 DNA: TGTGCCAGCAGTTACATAGCGGGATCCCCTGAGCAGTTCTTC. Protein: CASSYIAGSPEQFF.

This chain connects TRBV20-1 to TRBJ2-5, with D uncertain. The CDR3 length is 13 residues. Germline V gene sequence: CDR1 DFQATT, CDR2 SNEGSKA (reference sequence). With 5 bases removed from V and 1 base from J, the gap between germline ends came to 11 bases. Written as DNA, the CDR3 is TGCAGTGCTTGGCTCCGGGCCCAAGAGACCCAGTACTTC. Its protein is CSAWLRAQETQYF.

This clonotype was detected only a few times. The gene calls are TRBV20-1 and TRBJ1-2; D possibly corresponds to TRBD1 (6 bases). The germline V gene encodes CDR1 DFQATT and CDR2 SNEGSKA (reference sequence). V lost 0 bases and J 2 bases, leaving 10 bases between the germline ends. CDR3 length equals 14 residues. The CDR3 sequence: CSAREGGSNYGYTF. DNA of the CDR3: TGCAGTGCTAGAGAAGGGGGTTCCAACTATGGCTACACCTTC.

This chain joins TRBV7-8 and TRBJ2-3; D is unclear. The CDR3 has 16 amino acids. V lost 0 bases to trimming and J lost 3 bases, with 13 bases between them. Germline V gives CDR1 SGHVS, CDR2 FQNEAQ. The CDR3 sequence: CASSLAPGLPTDTQYF. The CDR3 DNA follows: TGTGCCAGCAGCTTAGCCCCCGGGCTGCCGACAGATACGCAGTATTTT.